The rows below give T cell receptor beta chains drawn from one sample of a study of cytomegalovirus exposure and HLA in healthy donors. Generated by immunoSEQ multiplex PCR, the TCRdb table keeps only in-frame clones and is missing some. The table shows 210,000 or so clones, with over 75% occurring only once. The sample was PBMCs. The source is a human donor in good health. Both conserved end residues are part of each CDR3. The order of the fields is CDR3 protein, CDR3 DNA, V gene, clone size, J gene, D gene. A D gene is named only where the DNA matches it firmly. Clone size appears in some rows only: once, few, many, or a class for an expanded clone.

cdr3_aa: CATSRIGAGGASYNEQFF
cdr3_nt: TGTGCCACCAGCAGAATCGGGGCGGGAGGGGCGTCCTACAATGAGCAGTTCTTC
v_call: TRBV15
clone_size: NA
j_call: TRBJ2-1
d_call: TRBD2

cdr3_aa: CASSSHVPTTTGELFF
cdr3_nt: TGCGCCAGCAGCTCCCACGTCCCTACTACCACCGGGGAGCTGTTTTTT
v_call: TRBV5-1
clone_size: NA
j_call: TRBJ2-2
d_call: NA

cdr3_aa: CASSAPTGLMGFAYEQYF
cdr3_nt: TGTGCCAGCAGTGCCCCGACAGGGCTTATGGGCTTTGCCTACGAGCAGTACTTC
v_call: TRBV27
clone_size: NA
j_call: TRBJ2-7
d_call: TRBD1

cdr3_aa: CASSSGLAGATYEQYF
cdr3_nt: TGTGCCAGCAGTTCGGGACTAGCGGGAGCAACCTACGAGCAGTACTTC
v_call: TRBV6-5
clone_size: NA
j_call: TRBJ2-7
d_call: TRBD2

cdr3_aa: CASIMGLAGGPYEQYF
cdr3_nt: TGTGCCAGCATCATGGGACTAGCGGGAGGCCCCTACGAGCAGTACTTC
v_call: TRBV28
clone_size: NA
j_call: TRBJ2-7
d_call: TRBD2

cdr3_aa: CASSEGGTGASETQYF
cdr3_nt: TGTGCCAGCAGTGAGGGCGGGACAGGGGCTTCAGAGACCCAGTACTTC
v_call: TRBV2
clone_size: NA
j_call: TRBJ2-5
d_call: TRBD1

cdr3_aa: CASSIGGGITEAFF
cdr3_nt: TGTGCCAGTAGTATAGGTGGAGGCATCACTGAAGCTTTCTTT
v_call: TRBV19
clone_size: NA
j_call: TRBJ1-1
d_call: NA

cdr3_aa: CASSLAGLVGNEQFF
cdr3_nt: TGCGCCAGCAGCTTGGCGGGACTTGTGGGGAATGAGCAGTTCTTC
v_call: TRBV5-1
clone_size: NA
j_call: TRBJ2-1
d_call: NA

cdr3_aa: CASIDPVSTGVFPYEQYF
cdr3_nt: TGTGCCAGCATCGACCCCGTTAGCACGGGGGTTTTTCCCTACGAGCAGTACTTC
v_call: TRBV4-2
clone_size: NA
j_call: TRBJ2-7
d_call: NA

cdr3_aa: CAWSKLAGVVSYEQYF
cdr3_nt: TGTGCCTGGAGTAAGTTAGCGGGAGTGGTTTCGTACGAGCAGTACTTC
v_call: TRBV30
clone_size: NA
j_call: TRBJ2-7
d_call: TRBD2

cdr3_aa: CASSTGTSGIQETQYF
cdr3_nt: TGCGCCAGCAGCACAGGGACTAGCGGGATCCAAGAGACCCAGTACTTC
v_call: TRBV5-1
clone_size: NA
j_call: TRBJ2-5
d_call: TRBD2

cdr3_aa: CASSSGGNYEQFF
cdr3_nt: TGTGCCAGCAGCTCGGGGGGGAACTATGAGCAGTTCTTC
v_call: TRBV7-9
clone_size: NA
j_call: TRBJ2-1
d_call: TRBD2

cdr3_aa: CASSSSGTRSYEQYF
cdr3_nt: TGTGCCAGCAGTTCTAGCGGGACCCGCTCCTACGAGCAGTACTTC
v_call: TRBV28
clone_size: once
j_call: TRBJ2-7
d_call: TRBD2

cdr3_aa: CASSQGLDTQYF
cdr3_nt: TGTGCCAGCAGCCAGGGATTAGATACGCAGTATTTT
v_call: TRBV7-3
clone_size: NA
j_call: TRBJ2-3
d_call: NA

cdr3_aa: CASSQDSVNTEAFF
cdr3_nt: TGCGCCAGCAGCCAAGATTCCGTGAACACTGAAGCTTTCTTT
v_call: TRBV4-1
clone_size: NA
j_call: TRBJ1-1
d_call: NA

cdr3_aa: CASSMAREYGYTF
cdr3_nt: TGTGCCAGTAGTATGGCCAGGGAATATGGCTACACCTTC
v_call: TRBV19
clone_size: few
j_call: TRBJ1-2
d_call: NA

cdr3_aa: CASSVAGLQETQYF
cdr3_nt: TGTGCCAGCAGCGTAGCGGGCCTCCAAGAGACCCAGTACTTC
v_call: TRBV7-2
clone_size: NA
j_call: TRBJ2-5
d_call: TRBD2

cdr3_aa: CASSLRTINEQFF
cdr3_nt: TGCGCCAGCAGCTTGAGGACTATCAATGAGCAGTTCTTC
v_call: TRBV5-1
clone_size: NA
j_call: TRBJ2-1
d_call: NA

cdr3_aa: CASSVGVSIYYEQYF
cdr3_nt: TGTGCCAGCAGCGTAGGGGTTAGCATCTACTACGAGCAGTACTTC
v_call: TRBV9
clone_size: few
j_call: TRBJ2-7
d_call: NA

cdr3_aa: CSAAGNYEQYF
cdr3_nt: TGCAGCGCGGCAGGGAACTACGAGCAGTACTTC
v_call: TRBV29-1
clone_size: NA
j_call: TRBJ2-7
d_call: NA

cdr3_aa: CASSDVRETQYF
cdr3_nt: TGTGCCAGCAGTGATGTGAGGGAGACCCAGTACTTC
v_call: TRBV2
clone_size: NA
j_call: TRBJ2-5
d_call: NA

cdr3_aa: CSSSFLRNALRSYNEQFF
cdr3_nt: TGTTCCAGCAGCTTTCTGCGGAATGCTTTACGCTCCTACAATGAGCAGTTCTTC
v_call: TRBV7-9
clone_size: NA
j_call: TRBJ2-1
d_call: NA

cdr3_aa: CASTARGQVGGYTF
cdr3_nt: TGTGCCAGCACCGCAAGGGGGCAGGTTGGAGGCTACACCTTC
v_call: TRBV2
clone_size: NA
j_call: TRBJ1-2
d_call: TRBD1

cdr3_aa: CASLKPTGGGEKLFF
cdr3_nt: TGTGCCAGCCTAAAACCGACAGGGGGAGGTGAAAAACTGTTTTTT
v_call: TRBV28
clone_size: NA
j_call: TRBJ1-4
d_call: TRBD1

cdr3_aa: CASSDQTLDREGLNTQYF
cdr3_nt: TGTGCCAGCAGCGACCAGACTCTCGACAGGGAAGGTTTGAATACGCAGTATTTT
v_call: TRBV9
clone_size: NA
j_call: TRBJ2-3
d_call: TRBD1

cdr3_aa: CASSAKYSGNEQFF
cdr3_nt: TGTGCCAGCAGCGCCAAGTATTCGGGCAATGAGCAGTTCTTC
v_call: TRBV6-4
clone_size: NA
j_call: TRBJ2-1
d_call: NA

cdr3_aa: CASSLPPGGHNEQFF
cdr3_nt: TGTGCCAGCAGTCTCCCCCCGGGGGGCCACAATGAGCAGTTCTTC
v_call: TRBV28
clone_size: NA
j_call: TRBJ2-1
d_call: NA

cdr3_aa: CASSATSATYEQYF
cdr3_nt: TGTGCCAGCAGCGCGACTAGCGCTACCTACGAGCAGTACTTC
v_call: TRBV9
clone_size: NA
j_call: TRBJ2-7
d_call: TRBD2

cdr3_aa: CASSYGAMAEQYF
cdr3_nt: TGTGCCAGCAGTTACGGGGCCATGGCCGAGCAGTACTTC
v_call: TRBV6-5
clone_size: NA
j_call: TRBJ2-7
d_call: NA

cdr3_aa: CASSRAVEAYGYTF
cdr3_nt: TGTGCCAGTAGTCGTGCAGTGGAGGCCTATGGCTACACCTTC
v_call: TRBV19
clone_size: NA
j_call: TRBJ1-2
d_call: NA

cdr3_aa: CASRLTVFTDTQYF
cdr3_nt: TGCGCCAGCAGGCTTACGGTGTTCACAGATACGCAGTATTTT
v_call: TRBV5-1
clone_size: NA
j_call: TRBJ2-3
d_call: NA

cdr3_aa: CASSLRGVETQYF
cdr3_nt: TGTGCCAGCAGCTTACGGGGGGTGGAGACCCAGTACTTC
v_call: TRBV7-3
clone_size: NA
j_call: TRBJ2-5
d_call: TRBD2

cdr3_aa: CATSRSVELNTEAFF
cdr3_nt: TGTGCCACCAGCAGATCTGTTGAGCTGAACACTGAAGCTTTCTTT
v_call: TRBV15
clone_size: NA
j_call: TRBJ1-1
d_call: NA

cdr3_aa: CASSLTSGQETQYF
cdr3_nt: TGCGCCAGCAGCCTGACTAGCGGACAAGAGACCCAGTACTTC
v_call: TRBV5-1
clone_size: NA
j_call: TRBJ2-5
d_call: TRBD2

cdr3_aa: CASSILTGSDTQYF
cdr3_nt: TGTGCCAGCAGCATCTTGACTGGCTCCGATACGCAGTATTTT
v_call: TRBV7-2
clone_size: NA
j_call: TRBJ2-3
d_call: NA

cdr3_aa: CASSAPGTVSGNTIYF
cdr3_nt: TGTGCCAGCAGCGCGCCCGGGACAGTCTCTGGAAACACCATATATTTT
v_call: TRBV5-4
clone_size: NA
j_call: TRBJ1-3
d_call: TRBD1

cdr3_aa: CASSLVQGADTQYF
cdr3_nt: TGCGCCAGCAGCTTGGTCCAGGGGGCAGATACGCAGTATTTT
v_call: TRBV5-1
clone_size: NA
j_call: TRBJ2-3
d_call: TRBD1

cdr3_aa: CAWDEHSGRGYEQYF
cdr3_nt: TGTGCCTGGGACGAACATAGCGGGAGGGGGTACGAGCAGTACTTC
v_call: TRBV30
clone_size: NA
j_call: TRBJ2-7
d_call: TRBD2

cdr3_aa: CASSLSTLGANVLTF
cdr3_nt: TGTGCCAGCAGTCTCTCTACTCTCGGGGCCAACGTCCTGACTTTC
v_call: TRBV6-5
clone_size: NA
j_call: TRBJ2-6
d_call: NA

cdr3_aa: CASRTENQETQYF
cdr3_nt: TGTGCCAGCAGGACAGAAAACCAAGAGACCCAGTACTTC
v_call: TRBV2
clone_size: NA
j_call: TRBJ2-5
d_call: NA

cdr3_aa: CASSPHTSGSLNEQFF
cdr3_nt: TGTGCCAGCAGCCCACATACTAGCGGGTCTTTGAATGAGCAGTTCTTC
v_call: TRBV9
clone_size: NA
j_call: TRBJ2-1
d_call: TRBD2

cdr3_aa: CASSPPSSLAKNIQYF
cdr3_nt: TGTGCCAGCTCACCACCGAGTTCACTAGCCAAAAACATTCAGTACTTC
v_call: TRBV18
clone_size: NA
j_call: TRBJ2-4
d_call: NA

cdr3_aa: CASSLGEPQYGYTF
cdr3_nt: TGCGCCAGCAGCTTGGGCGAGCCCCAATATGGCTACACCTTC
v_call: TRBV5-1
clone_size: NA
j_call: TRBJ1-2
d_call: NA

cdr3_aa: CASSEGLAEGRNEQFF
cdr3_nt: TGTGCCAGCAGTGAGGGACTAGCGGAAGGCAGGAATGAGCAGTTCTTC
v_call: TRBV2
clone_size: NA
j_call: TRBJ2-1
d_call: TRBD2

cdr3_aa: CASSYRDRSYEQYF
cdr3_nt: TGTGCCAGCAGTTACCGGGACAGATCCTACGAGCAGTACTTC
v_call: TRBV28
clone_size: once
j_call: TRBJ2-7
d_call: TRBD1

cdr3_aa: CASSFQGNPYEQYF
cdr3_nt: TGCGCCAGCAGCTTCCAGGGGAACCCCTACGAGCAGTACTTC
v_call: TRBV5-1
clone_size: NA
j_call: TRBJ2-7
d_call: NA

cdr3_aa: CARSSPAVGLAGNRDNEQFF
cdr3_nt: TGTGCCAGAAGTTCCCCGGCGGTGGGGCTAGCGGGCAACCGCGACAATGAGCAGTTCTTC
v_call: TRBV5-3
clone_size: NA
j_call: TRBJ2-1
d_call: TRBD2

cdr3_aa: CASGSSGSPYNEQFF
cdr3_nt: TGTGCTAGTGGCTCGAGCGGGAGTCCCTACAATGAGCAGTTCTTC
v_call: TRBV12-5
clone_size: NA
j_call: TRBJ2-1
d_call: TRBD2

cdr3_aa: CASSTTLGGPQHF
cdr3_nt: TGTGCCAGTAGCACAACGTTGGGGGGGCCCCAGCATTTT
v_call: TRBV19
clone_size: NA
j_call: TRBJ1-5
d_call: NA

cdr3_aa: CASSSKVLANTGELFF
cdr3_nt: TGCGCCAGCAGCTCTAAAGTACTCGCGAACACCGGGGAGCTGTTTTTT
v_call: TRBV4-1
clone_size: NA
j_call: TRBJ2-2
d_call: NA